This TCR beta chain was documented in a study of shared clonotypes between healthy human individuals. Worth noting for this clone: A junction end diverges from the germline sequence, so it may reflect a read error.

Execution of the assay was at deep level. Measured with immunoSEQ multiplex PCR; TCRdb has only the in-frame clones, and not every one. The table shows 300,000 to 350,000 clones, with more than 60% occurring only once. Partitioning of CD4+ cells yielded a CD45RA+ naive subset and a CD45RA-negative memory subset. The sequence was obtained from a man in his thirties or forties in good health. What was sequenced was memory CD4+ T cells sorted from blood. Described subset: CD45RA-negative fraction.

CDR3 region: CASSQFRGERMSEQFF. The CDR3 nucleotides read TGTGCCAGCAGCCAATTCCGGGGAGAGCGAATGAGTGAGCAGTTCTTC. The V gene is TRBV5-1, the J gene TRBJ2-1; D perhaps matches TRBD2 (5 bases). Germline loops: CDR1 SGHRS, CDR2 YFSETQ. The CDR3 totals 16 residues.